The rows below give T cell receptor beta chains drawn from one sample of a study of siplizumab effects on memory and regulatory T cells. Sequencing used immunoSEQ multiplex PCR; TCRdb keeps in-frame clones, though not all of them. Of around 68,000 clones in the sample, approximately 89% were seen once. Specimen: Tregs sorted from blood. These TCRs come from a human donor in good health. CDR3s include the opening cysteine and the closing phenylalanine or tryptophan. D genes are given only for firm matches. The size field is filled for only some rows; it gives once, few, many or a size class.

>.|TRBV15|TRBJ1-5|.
CATRRGYSNQPQHF
TGTGCCACCAGAAGAGGATATAGCAATCAGCCCCAGCATTTT
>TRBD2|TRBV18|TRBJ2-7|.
CASSPITGTSGSEQYF
TGTGCCAGCTCACCAATAACCGGGACTAGCGGGAGTGAGCAGTACTTC
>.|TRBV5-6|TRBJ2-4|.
CASSLPGTKNIQYF
TGTGCCAGCAGCTTGCCAGGGACCAAAAACATTCAGTACTTC
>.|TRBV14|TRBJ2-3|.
CASSQWEQDTQYF
TGTGCCAGCAGCCAGTGGGAGCAAGATACGCAGTATTTT
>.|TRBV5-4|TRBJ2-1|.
CASSWGRRNEQFF
TGTGCCAGCTCCTGGGGCCGACGCAATGAGCAGTTCTTC
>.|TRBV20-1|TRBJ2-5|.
CSAKNQETQYF
TGCAGTGCTAAAAACCAAGAGACCCAGTACTTC
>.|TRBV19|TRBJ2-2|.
CASREYSNTGELFF
TGTGCCAGTAGGGAATATTCGAACACCGGGGAGCTGTTTTTT
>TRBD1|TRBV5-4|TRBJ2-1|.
CASSRYSGGGYNEQFF
TGTGCCAGCAGCCGCTACTCAGGGGGCGGTTACAATGAGCAGTTCTTC
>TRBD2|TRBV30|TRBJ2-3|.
CAWTSGGSTDTQYF
TGTGCCTGGACTAGCGGGGGGAGCACAGATACGCAGTATTTT
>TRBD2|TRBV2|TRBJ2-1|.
CASSGDVSSGRVEQFF
TGTGCCAGCAGTGGTGATGTGTCTAGCGGGAGGGTGGAGCAGTTCTTC
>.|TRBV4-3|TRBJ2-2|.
CASSQVGTGELFF
TGCGCCAGCAGCCAAGTTGGCACCGGGGAGCTGTTTTTT
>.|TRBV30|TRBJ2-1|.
CAWRPSSFSYNEQFF
TGTGCCTGGAGGCCCTCCAGTTTCTCCTACAATGAGCAGTTCTTC
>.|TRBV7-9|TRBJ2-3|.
CASSSVAHRDTQYF
TGTGCCAGCAGCTCAGTCGCCCACCGAGATACGCAGTATTTT
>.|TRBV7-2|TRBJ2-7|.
CASGTQNYEQYF
TGTGCCAGCGGAACGCAGAATTACGAGCAGTACTTC
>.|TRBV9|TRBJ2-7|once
CASSPDREVQYF
TGTGCCAGCAGCCCCGACCGGGAAGTGCAGTACTTC
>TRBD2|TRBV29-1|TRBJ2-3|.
CSVEDWRLAGSTDTQYF
TGCAGCGTTGAAGATTGGAGACTAGCGGGAAGCACAGATACGCAGTATTTT
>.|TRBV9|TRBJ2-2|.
CASSVRSGTGELFF
TGTGCCAGCAGCGTAAGGAGCGGCACCGGGGAGCTGTTTTTT
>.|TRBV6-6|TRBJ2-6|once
CASSYPSTSGANVLTF
TGTGCCAGCAGTTATCCATCGACTTCTGGGGCCAACGTCCTGACTTTC
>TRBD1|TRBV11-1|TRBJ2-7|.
CASSSRDRLNEQYF
TGTGCCAGCAGCTCCCGGGACAGGCTAAATGAGCAGTACTTC
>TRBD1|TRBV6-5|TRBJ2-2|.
CASSLTGGTGELFF
TGTGCCAGCAGTTTGACAGGGGGCACCGGGGAGCTGTTTTTT
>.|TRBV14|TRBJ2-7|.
CASSHLYEQYF
TGTGCCAGCAGCCACCTTTACGAGCAGTACTTC
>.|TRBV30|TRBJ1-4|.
CAWSKAGGEKLFF
TGTGCCTGGAGTAAGGCCGGAGGTGAAAAACTGTTTTTT
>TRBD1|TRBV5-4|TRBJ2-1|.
CASSIGTENYNEQFF
TGTGCCAGCAGCATAGGGACAGAGAACTACAATGAGCAGTTCTTC
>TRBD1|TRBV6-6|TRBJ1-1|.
CASSNTGGTEAFF
TGTGCCAGCAGTAACACAGGGGGCACTGAAGCTTTCTTT
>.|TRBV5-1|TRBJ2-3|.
CASSPNPTDTQYF
TGCGCCAGCAGCCCGAACCCTACAGATACGCAGTATTTT
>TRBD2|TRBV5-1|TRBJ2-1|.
CASSPDTSGRLIRYNEQFF
TGCGCCAGCAGCCCAGACACTAGCGGGAGGTTGATTAGGTACAATGAGCAGTTCTTC
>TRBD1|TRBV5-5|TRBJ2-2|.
CASSLGQFTGELFF
TGTGCCAGCAGCCTGGGACAGTTCACCGGGGAGCTGTTTTTT
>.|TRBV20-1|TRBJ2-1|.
CSASREEQFF
TGCAGTGCTAGTAGGGAGGAGCAGTTCTTC
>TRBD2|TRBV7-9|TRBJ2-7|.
CASSLDSGRLYF
TGTGCCAGCAGCTTAGATAGCGGGAGACTGTACTTC
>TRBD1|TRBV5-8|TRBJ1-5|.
CASLRGQGLQPQHF
TGTGCCAGCCTACGTGGACAGGGGCTTCAGCCCCAGCATTTT
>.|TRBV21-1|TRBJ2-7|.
CASSKVGWHEQYF
TGTGCCAGCAGCAAAGTCGGGTGGCACGAGCAGTACTTC
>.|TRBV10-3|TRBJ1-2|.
CAISVRDNYGYTF
TGTGCCATCAGTGTTCGGGACAACTATGGCTACACCTTC
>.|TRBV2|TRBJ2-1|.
CASSFLGADYNEQFF
TGTGCCAGCAGCTTCCTTGGGGCGGACTACAATGAGCAGTTCTTC
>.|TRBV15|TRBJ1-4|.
CATSRDQPSTNEKLFF
TGTGCCACCAGCAGAGATCAGCCATCAACTAATGAAAAACTGTTTTTT
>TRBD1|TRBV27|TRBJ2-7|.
CASSLGQGAIHEQYF
TGTGCCAGCAGTTTAGGACAGGGGGCGATCCACGAGCAGTACTTC
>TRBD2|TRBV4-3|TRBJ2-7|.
CASSQTPGLAPNPYEQYF
TGCGCCAGCAGCCAAACACCGGGACTAGCGCCTAACCCCTACGAGCAGTACTTC
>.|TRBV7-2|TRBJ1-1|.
CASSLDAGSVTEAFF
TGTGCCAGCAGCTTAGATGCAGGGTCGGTCACTGAAGCTTTCTTT
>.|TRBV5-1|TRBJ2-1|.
CASSAGTAEQFF
TGCGCCAGCAGCGCGGGGACCGCCGAGCAGTTCTTC
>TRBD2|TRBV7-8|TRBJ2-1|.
CASSLARGGGEEQFF
TGTGCCAGCAGCTTAGCGCGGGGCGGGGGTGAGGAGCAGTTCTTC
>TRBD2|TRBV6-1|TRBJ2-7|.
CASGWTSGPYEQYF
TGTGCCAGCGGTTGGACTAGCGGCCCCTACGAGCAGTACTTC
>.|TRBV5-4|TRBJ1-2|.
CASRPDFQGGYGYTF
TGTGCCAGCAGACCAGACTTCCAGGGTGGCTATGGCTACACCTTC
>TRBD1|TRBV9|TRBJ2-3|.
CASSKTGIGTDTQYF
TGTGCCAGCAGCAAGACAGGGATAGGCACAGATACGCAGTATTTT
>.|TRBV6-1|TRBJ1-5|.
CASSEQRASQPQHF
TGTGCCAGCAGTGAACAGAGGGCGAGTCAGCCCCAGCATTTT
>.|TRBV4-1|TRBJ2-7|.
CASSRQPRAGDEQYF
TGCGCCAGCAGCCGACAACCCCGAGCCGGAGACGAGCAGTACTTC
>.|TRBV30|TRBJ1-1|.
CAWVGTEAFF
TGTGCCTGGGTCGGTACTGAAGCTTTCTTT
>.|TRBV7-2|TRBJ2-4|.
CASSPLTSATLKNIQYF
TGTGCCAGCAGCCCATTGACCTCGGCTACCCTAAAAAACATTCAGTACTTC
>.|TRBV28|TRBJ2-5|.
CASSFGQETQYF
TGTGCCAGCAGTTTCGGTCAAGAGACCCAGTACTTC
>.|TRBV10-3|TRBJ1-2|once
CAISERAGGYTF
TGTGCCATCAGTGAACGGGCGGGTGGCTACACCTTC
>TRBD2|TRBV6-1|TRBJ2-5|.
CASSGTSGREATQYF
TGTGCCAGCAGCGGGACTAGCGGGAGAGAGGCGACCCAGTACTTC
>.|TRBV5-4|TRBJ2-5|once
CASSFVEGETQYF
TGTGCCAGCAGCTTTGTGGAGGGGGAGACCCAGTACTTC
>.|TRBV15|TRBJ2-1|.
CATSKGTPSYNEQFF
TGTGCCACCAGCAAAGGGACCCCCTCCTACAATGAGCAGTTCTTC
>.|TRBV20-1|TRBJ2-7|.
CSANRVVEQYF
TGCAGTGCTAACAGGGTGGTGGAGCAGTACTTC
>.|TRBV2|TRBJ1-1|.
CASQREGDTEAFF
TGTGCCAGTCAGAGGGAAGGAGACACTGAAGCTTTCTTT
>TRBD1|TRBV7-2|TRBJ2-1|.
CASSATGRNEQFF
TGTGCCAGCAGCGCGACAGGGCGGAATGAGCAGTTCTTC
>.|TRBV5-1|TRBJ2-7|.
CASSPPTYEQYF
TGCGCCAGCAGCCCTCCTACCTACGAGCAGTACTTC
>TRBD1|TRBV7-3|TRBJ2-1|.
CASSPGTAYNEQFF
TGTGCCAGCAGCCCAGGGACAGCGTACAATGAGCAGTTCTTC
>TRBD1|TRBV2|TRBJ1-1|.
CASSSRDRATEAFF
TGTGCCAGCAGTTCCCGTGACAGGGCCACTGAAGCTTTCTTT
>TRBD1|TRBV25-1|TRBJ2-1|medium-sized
CASRLGTGGGGEQFF
TGTGCCAGCAGGCTGGGAACAGGGGGTGGAGGTGAGCAGTTCTTC
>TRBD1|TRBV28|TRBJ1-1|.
CASSLGRGLSEAFF
TGTGCCAGCAGTTTGGGCAGGGGGCTGTCTGAAGCTTTCTTT
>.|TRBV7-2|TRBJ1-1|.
CASSSPLLGGTEAFF
TGTGCCAGCAGCTCCCCCTTACTTGGTGGGACTGAAGCTTTCTTT